Listed here are 9 T cell receptor beta chains from one sample, sequenced in a study of vaccination and CD4 T cells after COVID-19. The treatment: 10-day PBMC culture with coronavirus spike peptide pools or control peptides (ViraFEST assay). Which antigens these TCRs recognize remains unknown. Sequenced with the Oncomine TCR Beta short-read assay was DNA taken from cultured CD4+ T cells. Each CDR3 protein is one row after TCRdb ran MiXCR on the PCR reads. This table holds some 18,000 distinct CDR3 sequences, approximately 50% found once. The specimen comprised CD4+ T cells from blood, cultured in vitro, sampled before SARS-CoV-2 vaccination. These receptors were obtained from a human donor who had recovered from COVID-19.

V usage is TRBV7-9 and J usage is TRBJ2-1; D may be TRBD1 or TRBD2 (6 bases each). The germline V and J ends were trimmed by 9 bases and 5 bases, with 11 bases remaining between them. The CDR3 has 12 residues. The germline CDR1 and CDR2 sequences are SEHNR and FQNEAQ (reference sequence). The CDR3 protein is CARRGDHNEQFF. In DNA, the CDR3 is TGTGCCAGGAGGGGGGACCACAATGAGCAGTTCTTC.

V is TRBV2 and J is TRBJ2-1; the match to TRBD2 covers 11 bases. This CDR3 region has 15 residues. V gave up 5 bases and J gave up 12 bases; unmatched junction bases: 12. The germline gives CDR1 SNHLY, CDR2 FYNNEI. CDR3 DNA sequence: TGTGCCAGCAGTAACCGACTAGCGGGGATCATGTGGCAGTTCTTC. This codes for CASSNRLAGIMWQFF. The whole variable domain, filled in from reference TRBV2 and TRBJ2-1, reads EPEVTQTPSHQVTQMGQEVILRCVPISNHLYFYWYRQILGQKVEFLVSFYNNEISEKSEIFDDQFSVERPDGSNFTLKIRSTKLEDSAMYFCASSNRLAGIMWQFFGPGTRLTVL.

This chain's CDR3 is CATSDPLVGNIQYF. The CDR3 DNA is TGTGCCACCAGTGATCCGTTAGTAGGAAACATTCAGTACTTC. V is TRBV24-1 and J is TRBJ2-4, with D uncertain. Germline V gene sequence: CDR1 KGHDR, CDR2 SFDVKD. CDR3 length equals 14 residues. Trimming pared 3 bases from V and 6 bases from J, leaving 11 bases between.

This clonotype was observed a few times. The chain uses TRBV12-3 or TRBV12-4 and TRBJ2-7; D gene uncertain. CDR3 length equals 11 residues. V was shortened by 3 bases and J by 5 bases, with 5 bases between the two germline ends. The CDR3 region has the DNA TGTGCCAGCAGTTTGAGGAACGAGCAGTACTTC. It translates to CASSLRNEQYF.

This clonotype has more than one count but fewer than ten. The J gene is TRBJ1-6, the V gene TRBV6-1, with D unclear. Between the trimmed V and J ends, which lost 6 bases and 7 bases, there was a span of 13 bases. This CDR3 comprises 14 residues. CDR1 is MNHNS, CDR2 SASEGT, per germline. CDR3 residues: CASSPTAGNSPLHF. For the CDR3, the DNA is TGTGCCAGCAGCCCCACCGCGGGGAATTCACCCCTCCACTTT.

The chain joins TRBV21-1 to TRBJ2-4. TRBV21-1 is noted as a pseudogene. The CDR3 length is 16 residues. The CDR3 sequence: CASSKNASVSKNIQYF. The CDR3 bases are TGTGCCAGCAGCAAGAATGCAAGCGTTTCCAAAAACATTCAGTACTTC.

V is TRBV6-1 and J is TRBJ2-3; tentatively, D is TRBD1 (5 bases). Trimming took off 5 bases at V and 4 bases at J, with 10 bases between the two ends. The CDR3 spans 13 residues. From germline, CDR1 is MNHNS and CDR2 SASEGT. The CDR3 is CASSLQGPDTQYF. Here the CDR3 DNA reads TGTGCCAGCAGTCTGCAGGGTCCAGATACGCAGTATTTT.

The chain combines TRBV6-1 with TRBJ2-3; TRBD1 matches at 10 bases. The V and J ends lost 7 bases and 3 bases, in that order; junction bases with no gene match: 7. Germline CDR1 and CDR2: MNHNS and SASEGT. CDR3 size: 15 residues. The chain's CDR3 is CASTDRDRGTDTQYF. CDR3 DNA: TGTGCCAGCACGGACCGGGACAGGGGAACAGATACGCAGTATTTT.

The chain joins TRBV15 to TRBJ2-1; TRBD2 matches 8 bases. V was clipped by 8 bases and J by 8 bases; unmatched bases: 11. The CDR3 extends over 14 amino acids. Looked up from germline, CDR1 is LNHNV and CDR2 is YYDKDF (reference sequence). Here the CDR3 DNA reads TGTGCCACCTCGTCCCTAGCGGGCCTTGATGAGCAGTTCTTC. Amino acids: CATSSLAGLDEQFF.